The present T cell receptor beta chain was sequenced within a study of T cell responses to AZD1222 COVID-19 vaccine. As for the study in general: Pooled together were second doses at about 4 or about 12 weeks.

CDR3 size: 14 residues. CDR1 and CDR2 from the germline V gene are LNHDA and SQIVND (reference sequence). V trimming: 7 bases; J trimming: 7 bases; junction bases outside the gene matches: 8. Points from the study as a whole: Repertoire sampling was restricted to post-peak T cell response timepoints. CD4 TCRs associated with vaccination spanned spike, dominating at 160-218 and 743-854.

The method was immunoSEQ multiplex PCR; TCRdb's version includes in-frame clones alone and lacks a portion of them. The sample holds more than 95,000 clones, around nine tenths seen once. A note on this clone: The antigen is unknown.

Sequencing was performed on peripheral blood, taken on day 0 of AZD1222 vaccination. The rearrangement joins TRBV19 to TRBJ1-2; 11 bases match TRBD1. This sequence originates from an adult in good health. Here the CDR3 reads CASKHGQGAFGYTF. In DNA form, the CDR3 reads TGTGCCAGTAAGCACGGACAGGGGGCGTTTGGCTACACCTTC.